The present entry profiles one T cell receptor (beta chain) with its context. Its antigen remains unidentified. This CDR3 comprises 15 residues. V gave up 5 bases and J gave up 5 bases, with 15 bases separating them. TCRdb recomputed calls from the RT-PCR reads with MiXCR, one row per CDR3 protein. The table has about 160,000 distinct CDR3 sequences, around 10% seen once. The sample belongs to a study of response to subunit inactivated influenza vaccine. Points from the study as a whole: With each seasonal influenza vaccination, the authors suggested, few new T cells are recruited.

The input for sequencing was CD8+ T cells sorted from PBMCs, taken less than 30 months after vaccination. This TCR came from a man between 50 and 70 years old who received an inactivated influenza vaccine. This chain links TRBV12-3 or TRBV12-4 with TRBJ2-2, with D maybe TRBD2 (6 bases). The CDR3 protein is CASSNERAVTGELFF. CDR3 nucleotides: TGTGCCAGCAGTAATGAGCGGGCCGTTACCGGGGAGCTGTTTTTT.